This TCR beta chain was sequenced in a study of T cell responses to AZD1222 COVID-19 vaccine. Findings and limits, study-wide: Donors were chiefly white British, with a greater number of females, and clonal diversity was perhaps underestimated.

Generated by immunoSEQ multiplex PCR, the TCRdb table keeps only in-frame clones and is missing some. The top ten clones hold about 2.8% of a sample with roughly 180,000 clones, 90% of them seen once. Notes on this clone: What it binds is unknown.

This material consisted of peripheral blood, taken on day 0 of AZD1222 vaccination. The TCR originated in an adult in good health.

The CDR3 region is CASSGSYYGYTF. DNA of the CDR3: TGCGCCAGCAGCGGGAGCTATTATGGCTACACCTTC. The chain links TRBV5-1 to TRBJ1-2; D gene uncertain. Looked up from germline, CDR1 is SGHRS and CDR2 is YFSETQ. Between the trimmed V and J ends, which lost 4 bases and 5 bases, there was a span of 9 bases. There are 12 residues in the CDR3.